The present T cell receptor beta chain was sequenced within a study of blood T cell repertoires in COVID-19 (dated by TCRdb to 2019 to 2021). Concerning the study at large: Samples covering the acute and convalescent phases of COVID-19 were provided by collaborators in the United States, Italy and Spain. The material from the prospective study consisted of cDNA or gDNA derived from T cells, B-cell-depleted T cells, or PBMCs. Samples came from the ongoing ImmuneRACE study (first 160 participants) plus 1,254 subjects from 6 global collaborators. The repertoires were released in a freely available public database intended as a resource for research on the immune response to SARS-CoV-2. The dataset comprised deeply sampled blood TCRbeta repertoires from subjects exposed to, actively infected with, or recovered from COVID-19. HLA class I and class II types, where available, came from metadata supplied by the sample provider rather than from assay-based typing. A de-identified subject ID, COVID-19 status, age in years and sex were almost always included in the sample metadata. Study-wide conclusions, independent of this receptor: The quantity of clinical and demographic metadata differed by source and by participant and was supplied without curation.

In Seattle, one collaborating source enrolled patients while the infection was active and tracked those patients longitudinally over the course of disease. Collaborating institutions collected whole blood in K2EDTA tubes following their own protocols. For TCRbeta analysis, collaborator samples were shipped as frozen whole blood, as isolated PBMCs, or as DNA extracted from either sample type. TCRbeta CDR3 regions were amplified from genomic DNA using the immunoSEQ Assay, a bias-controlled multiplex PCR. As for the authors' bioinformatics: The number of nucleated cells in each sample was estimated from the amplification of reference gene primers within the assay. To quantify the absolute abundance of each unique TCRbeta CDR3 rearrangement, sequence reads were collapsed and filtered. For each sample, productive Simpson clonality was calculated as the square root of Simpson's diversity index over productive rearrangements. What TCRdb holds here is the immuneACCESS table cut down to in-frame rearrangements. Part of the clones is not present; checked against another copy, under half of the missing clones reflect an unresolved V gene, and the others are unexplained. Clonal size and the V and J genes are those of that table, whereas D and trimming came from the DNA. Across this sample there are 55,000 to 65,000 clones, with 75% to 85% seen only once. Under 35% of the sample is taken by the ten largest.

Points on this clone: Its recognized antigen is unknown. Per-base qualities were not stored, and no clone one base away is much larger.

From cysteine to phenylalanine, the CDR3 is 15 amino acids long. CDR3 DNA is the only sequence kept; it has 45 bases, read in frame from the first base. The germline V gene (reference sequence) provides CDR1 SGHNT and CDR2 YYREEE. The germline V end is reduced by 0 bases and the J end by 4 bases; junction bases left unmatched: 1. Sequenced material: peripheral blood. This receptor was identified in a man aged 55-75 years with COVID-19, enrolled during active disease. The chain is assembled from TRBV5-4 and TRBJ2-2; the central 9 bases match TRBD2. Here is the DNA: TGTGCCAGCAGCTTGGGCGGGAGGGCCACCGGGGAGCTGTTTTTT. The resulting protein is CASSLGGRATGELFF. Reference TRBV5-4 and TRBJ2-2 proteins supply the regions before and after the CDR3; the full variable domain is: ETGVTQSPTHLIKTRGQQVTLRCSSQSGHNTVSWYQQALGQGPQFIFQYYREEENGRGNFPPRFSGLQFPNYSSELNVNALELDDSALYLCASSLGGRATGELFFGEGSRLTVL.